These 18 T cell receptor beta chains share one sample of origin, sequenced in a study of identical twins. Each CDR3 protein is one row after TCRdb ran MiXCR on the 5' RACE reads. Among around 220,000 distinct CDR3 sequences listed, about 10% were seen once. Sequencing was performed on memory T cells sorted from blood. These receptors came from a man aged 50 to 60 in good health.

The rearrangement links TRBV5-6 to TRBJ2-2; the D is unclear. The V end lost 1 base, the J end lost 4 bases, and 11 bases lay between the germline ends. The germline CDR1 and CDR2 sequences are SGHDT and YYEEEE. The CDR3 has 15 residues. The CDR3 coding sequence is TGTGCCAGCAGCTTGAGACCCGTAGGCACCGGGGAGCTGTTTTTT. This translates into CASSLRPVGTGELFF. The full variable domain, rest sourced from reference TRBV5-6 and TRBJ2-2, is DAGVTQSPTHLIKTRGQQVTLRCSPKSGHDTVSWYQQALGQGPQFIFQYYEEEERQRGNFPDRFSGHQFPNYSSELNVNALLLGDSALYLCASSLRPVGTGELFFGEGSRLTVL.

For the CDR3, the DNA is TGTGCCAGCAGCGCAGGTGGACGACCGGGGGATGCTTTCTTT. It codes for CASSAGGRPGDAFF. This chain connects TRBV7-9 to TRBJ1-1; D is perhaps TRBD1 (5 bases). Germline CDR1 is SEHNR and CDR2 is FQNEAQ (reference sequence). V was pared by 5 bases and J by 11 bases, with 21 bases between. The CDR3 consists of 14 residues.

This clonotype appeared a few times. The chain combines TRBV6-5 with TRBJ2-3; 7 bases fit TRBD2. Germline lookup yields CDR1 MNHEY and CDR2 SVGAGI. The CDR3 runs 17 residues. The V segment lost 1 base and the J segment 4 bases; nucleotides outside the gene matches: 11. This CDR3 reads CASSYLNGGGVSDTQYF. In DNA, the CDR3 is TGTGCCAGCAGTTACTTAAACGGGGGAGGGGTATCAGATACGCAGTATTTT.

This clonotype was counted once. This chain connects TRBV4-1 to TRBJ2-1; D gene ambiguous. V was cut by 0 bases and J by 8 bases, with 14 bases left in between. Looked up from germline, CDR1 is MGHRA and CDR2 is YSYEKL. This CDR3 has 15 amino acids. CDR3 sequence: CASSQEIVSLYEQFF. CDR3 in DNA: TGCGCCAGCAGCCAAGAGATAGTTAGCCTGTATGAGCAGTTCTTC.

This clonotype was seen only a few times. The CDR3 region is CASSLMGGGLGEQFF. The CDR3 region has the DNA TGTGCCAGCAGCTTAATGGGGGGGGGGCTCGGTGAGCAGTTCTTC. The rearrangement links TRBV7-2 to TRBJ2-1; perhaps TRBD2 as D (7 bases). V lost 2 bases and J lost 9, with 17 bases in between. Germline V lookup: CDR1 SGHTA, CDR2 FQGNSA. The CDR3 loop spans 15 amino acids.

The CDR3 loop is CASSSLTVSPLHF. For the CDR3, the DNA is TGTGCCAGCAGCTCCCTGACAGTTTCACCCCTCCACTTT. The chain is built from TRBV7-2 and TRBJ1-6; a weak D match, TRBD1 (5 bases). Trimming took 4 bases from V and 9 from J, leaving 10 bases between them. This CDR3 region has 13 residues. In germline, CDR1 is SGHTA, CDR2 FQGNSA.

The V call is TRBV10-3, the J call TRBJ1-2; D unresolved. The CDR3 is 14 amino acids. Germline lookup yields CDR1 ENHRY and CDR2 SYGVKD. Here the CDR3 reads CAASDISLSNGYTF. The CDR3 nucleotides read TGTGCTGCATCAGATATCAGTCTTTCGAATGGCTACACCTTC.

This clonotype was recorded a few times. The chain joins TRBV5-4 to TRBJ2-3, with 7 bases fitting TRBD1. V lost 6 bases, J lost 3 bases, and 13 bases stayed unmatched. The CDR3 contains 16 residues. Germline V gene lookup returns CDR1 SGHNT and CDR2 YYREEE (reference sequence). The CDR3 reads CASTLGMDRRTDTQYF. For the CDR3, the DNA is TGTGCCAGCACCCTGGGTATGGACAGGAGGACAGATACGCAGTATTTT. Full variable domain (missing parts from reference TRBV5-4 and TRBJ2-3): ETGVTQSPTHLIKTRGQQVTLRCSSQSGHNTVSWYQQALGQGPQFIFQYYREEENGRGNFPPRFSGLQFPNYSSELNVNALELDDSALYLCASTLGMDRRTDTQYFGPGTRLTVL.

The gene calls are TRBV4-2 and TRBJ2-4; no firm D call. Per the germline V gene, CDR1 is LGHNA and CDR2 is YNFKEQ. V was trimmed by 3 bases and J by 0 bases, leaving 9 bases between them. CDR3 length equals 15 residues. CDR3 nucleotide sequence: TGTGCCAGCAGCCATAACTCCCTAGCCAAAAACATTCAGTACTTC. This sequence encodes CASSHNSLAKNIQYF.

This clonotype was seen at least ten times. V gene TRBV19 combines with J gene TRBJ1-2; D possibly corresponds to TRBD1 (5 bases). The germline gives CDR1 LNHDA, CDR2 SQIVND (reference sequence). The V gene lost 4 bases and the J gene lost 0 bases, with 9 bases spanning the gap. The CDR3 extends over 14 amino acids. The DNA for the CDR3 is TGTGCCAGTAGTAGGCAGGGCACTAACTATGGCTACACCTTC. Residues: CASSRQGTNYGYTF.

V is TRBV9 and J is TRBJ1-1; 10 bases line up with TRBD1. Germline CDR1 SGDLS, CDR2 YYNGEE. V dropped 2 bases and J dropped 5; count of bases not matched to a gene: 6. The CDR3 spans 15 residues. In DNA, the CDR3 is TGTGCCAGCAGCGTGGCCGGGACAGGGGTAACTGAAGCTTTCTTT. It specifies CASSVAGTGVTEAFF.

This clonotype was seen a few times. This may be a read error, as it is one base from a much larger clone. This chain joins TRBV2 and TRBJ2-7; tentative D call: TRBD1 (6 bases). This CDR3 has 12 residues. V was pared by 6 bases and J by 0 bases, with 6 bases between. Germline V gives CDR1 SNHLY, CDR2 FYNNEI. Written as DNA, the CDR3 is TGTGCCAGCAGGGACAGCTCCTACGAGCAGTACTTC. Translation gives CASRDSSYEQYF.

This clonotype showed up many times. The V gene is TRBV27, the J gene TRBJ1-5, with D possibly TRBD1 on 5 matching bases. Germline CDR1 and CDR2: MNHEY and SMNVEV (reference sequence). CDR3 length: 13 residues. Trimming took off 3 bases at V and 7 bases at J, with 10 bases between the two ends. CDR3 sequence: CASSFGGGQPQHF. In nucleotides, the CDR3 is TGTGCCAGCAGTTTCGGGGGGGGACAGCCCCAGCATTTT.

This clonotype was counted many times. This CDR3 is CASSPRQAFGYTF. CDR3 sequence (DNA): TGTGCCAGCAGCCCAAGACAGGCATTTGGCTACACCTTC. The chain recombines TRBV7-8 with TRBJ1-2, with a weak D call TRBD1 (6 bases). CDR1 is SGHVS, CDR2 FQNEAQ, per germline. V shed 5 bases and J shed 7 bases, with 14 bases lying between them. CDR3 length: 13 amino acids.

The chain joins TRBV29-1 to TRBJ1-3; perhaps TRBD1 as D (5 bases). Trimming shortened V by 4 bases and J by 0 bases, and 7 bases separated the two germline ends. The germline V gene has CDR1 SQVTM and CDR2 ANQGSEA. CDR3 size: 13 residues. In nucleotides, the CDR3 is TGCAGCGTTGGAGGGGACTCTGGAAACACCATATATTTT. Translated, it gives CSVGGDSGNTIYF.

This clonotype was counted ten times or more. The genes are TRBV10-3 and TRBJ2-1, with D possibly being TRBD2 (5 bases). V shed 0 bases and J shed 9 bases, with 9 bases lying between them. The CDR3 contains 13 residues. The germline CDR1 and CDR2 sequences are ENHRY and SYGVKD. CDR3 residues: CAISESAAGEQFF. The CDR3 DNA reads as TGTGCCATCAGTGAGTCGGCCGCGGGTGAGCAGTTCTTC.

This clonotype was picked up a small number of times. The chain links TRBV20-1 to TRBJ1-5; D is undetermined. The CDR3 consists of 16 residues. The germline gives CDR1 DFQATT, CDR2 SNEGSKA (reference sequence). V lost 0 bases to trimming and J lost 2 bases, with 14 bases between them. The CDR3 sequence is CSAREDEVWGNQPQHF. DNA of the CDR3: TGCAGTGCTAGAGAGGATGAGGTGTGGGGCAATCAGCCCCAGCATTTT.

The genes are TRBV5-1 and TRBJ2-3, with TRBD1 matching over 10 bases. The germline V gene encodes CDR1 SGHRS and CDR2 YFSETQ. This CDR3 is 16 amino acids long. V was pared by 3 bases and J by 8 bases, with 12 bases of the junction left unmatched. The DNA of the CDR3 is TGCGCCAGCAGCTCAGGGACAGGGGCTAATCAGGGTACGCAGTATTTT. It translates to CASSSGTGANQGTQYF.